This TCR beta chain derives from a study of blood T cell repertoires in COVID-19. Study at large: Material from acute and convalescent COVID-19 was sourced from the United States, Italy and Spain. Sources were T cells, B-cell-depleted T cells, or PBMCs; the material itself was cDNA or gDNA.

Under the authors' procedure: Using reference gene primer amplification, nucleated cell counts were estimated. Only in-frame clones appear in the TCRdb table, and some are missing; sequencing was by immunoSEQ multiplex PCR. V and J calls and clone size are copied from that table; D and trimming were computed from the DNA. The sample has approximately 69,000 clones; roughly 73% are singletons. Input material: peripheral blood. The origin of this receptor is a human donor in a cohort sampled during active COVID-19.

The CDR3 loop is CASSPPPGAGNSPLHF. The CDR3 DNA is TGTGCCAGCAGTCCCCCCCCAGGGGCAGGTAATTCACCCCTCCACTTT. The genes are TRBV28 and TRBJ1-6; possible D gene TRBD1, 6 bases. V was pared by 5 bases and J by 6 bases, with 17 bases between. The CDR3 is 16 amino acids. Germline V gene data show CDR1 as MDHEN and CDR2 as SYDVKM. Looking up the rest from reference TRBV28 and TRBJ1-6 gives the full variable domain: DVKVTQSSRYLVKRTGEKVFLECVQDMDHENMFWYRQDPGLGLRLIYFSYDVKMKEKGDIPEGYSVSREKKERFSLILESASTNQTSMYLCASSPPPGAGNSPLHFGNGTRLTVT.